This paragraph covers one T cell receptor (beta chain) sequence. This record comes from a study of blood T cell repertoires in COVID-19. Per the original data handling: Amplifying reference gene primers gave estimates of nucleated cell counts. TCRdb keeps only in-frame clones here, not all; method: immunoSEQ multiplex PCR. The DNA gave D and trimming, while V, J and clone size come from that table. The sample lists roughly 170,000 clones; more than 80% were seen once. The CDR3 spans 15 residues. Germline CDR1 MNHEY, CDR2 SMNVEV (reference sequence). Trimming at V came to 5 bases and at J to 2 bases, leaving 3 bases not matched to a gene.

The sample consisted of peripheral blood. The sequence was collected from a human donor in a cohort sampled during active COVID-19. The chain couples TRBV27 to TRBJ2-1, with TRBD1 matching over 10 bases. The CDR3 DNA reads TGTGCCAGCAGTCCCGGGACAGGGGCCTACAATGAGCAGTTCTTC. Protein sequence: CASSPGTGAYNEQFF.